These 24 T cell receptor beta chains were sequenced from one sample in a study of blood T cell repertoires in COVID-19. Assay: immunoSEQ multiplex PCR; the TCRdb copy retains only in-frame clones and omits some. The table records about 190,000 clones, 82% of them present only once. The sequenced material came from peripheral blood. All receptors derive from a woman in her sixties or seventies with COVID-19, enrolled during active disease.

The chain has TRBV6-1 and TRBJ1-2; possibly TRBD1 for D (5 bases). Germline V gene lookup returns CDR1 MNHNS and CDR2 SASEGT. The CDR3 consists of 14 residues. Deletions cut 2 bases from V and 8 bases from J, with 15 bases between. DNA for the CDR3: TGTGCCAGCAGTGAATCAATGGGGGGTCGGGGCTACACCTTC. Translated, it gives CASSESMGGRGYTF.

This clone was detected only a few times. The chain couples TRBV10-3 to TRBJ2-1, with D uncertain. The germline gives CDR1 ENHRY, CDR2 SYGVKD. Trimming took 0 bases from V and 7 from J, leaving 7 bases between them. CDR3 length equals 13 residues. The CDR3 DNA follows: TGTGCCATCAGTGAGTCTCCTGTTAATGAGCAGTTCTTC. Translated, it gives CAISESPVNEQFF.

The chain recombines TRBV7-2 with TRBJ1-5; no clear D. Germline assignment: CDR1 SGHTA and CDR2 FQGNSA. Trimming pared 1 base from V and 10 bases from J, leaving 14 bases between. This CDR3 contains 14 residues. The chain's CDR3 is CASSLGFRSRPQHF. DNA of the CDR3: TGTGCCAGCAGCTTAGGTTTCCGGTCACGACCCCAGCATTTT.

The chain is built from TRBV7-3 and TRBJ1-3; 8 bases are shared with TRBD1. Unmatched junction bases numbered 2, after V lost 5 bases and J lost 2 bases. The CDR3 loop spans 14 amino acids. Germline values: CDR1 SGHTA, CDR2 FQGTGA. DNA of the CDR3: TGTGCCAGCAGCCGGACAGGGACTGGAAACACCATATATTTT. Its protein is CASSRTGTGNTIYF.

The chain uses TRBV6-5 and TRBJ2-7; 7 nucleotides line up with TRBD1. Germline assignment: CDR1 MNHEY and CDR2 SVGAGI. The CDR3 is 15 amino acids. The V and J ends lost 5 bases and 5 bases, in that order; junction bases with no gene match: 12. CDR3 in DNA: TGTGCCAGCAGTCAGTGGGGCCAGGGGGTCCACGAGCAGTACGTC. This encodes CASSQWGQGVHEQYV.

The genes are TRBV9 and TRBJ1-1; 7 bases align to TRBD1. Germline loops: CDR1 SGDLS, CDR2 YYNGEE. Losses at the gene ends were 4 bases for V and 0 bases for J; bases not matched to a gene: 3. This CDR3 is built from 14 residues. As DNA, the CDR3 is TGTGCCAGCAGCCAGGGACAGATGAACACTGAAGCTTTCTTT. The encoded protein is CASSQGQMNTEAFF.

CDR3 loop: CATLGDSYNEQFF. CDR3 in DNA: TGTGCCACCCTAGGGGACTCCTACAATGAGCAGTTCTTC. This chain links TRBV28 with TRBJ2-1; perhaps TRBD1 as D (5 bases). The CDR3 sequence is 13 residues long. The germline gives CDR1 MDHEN, CDR2 SYDVKM. V dropped 10 bases and J dropped 0 bases, with 10 bases sitting between them.

This clone was seen a few times. The identical CDR3 is also encoded by other nucleotide sequences in the sample. The V gene is TRBV6-5, the J gene TRBJ2-5; D perhaps matches TRBD1 (6 bases). Germline V gives CDR1 MNHEY, CDR2 SVGAGI. This CDR3 has 12 amino acids. V was shortened by 6 bases and J by 4 bases, with 9 bases between the two germline ends. The CDR3 region has the DNA TGTGCCAGCAGAACAGGGCCAGAGACCCAGTACTTC. Residues: CASRTGPETQYF.

V is TRBV5-5 and J is TRBJ2-7, with 7 bases lining up with TRBD1. CDR1 SGHKS and CDR2 YYEKEE come from the germline V gene (reference sequence). Unmatched junction bases numbered 9, after V lost 4 bases and J lost 2 bases. The CDR3 extends over 15 amino acids. Here the CDR3 DNA reads TGTGCCAGCAGCCAGGGGACAGCGATGCCCTACGAGCAGTACTTC. Translating gives CASSQGTAMPYEQYF.

The rearrangement links TRBV15 to TRBJ2-1, with 7 bases identical to TRBD1. Germline CDR1 LNHNV, CDR2 YYDKDF (reference sequence). V lost 0 bases to trimming and J lost 2 bases; unmatched junction nucleotides: 4. The CDR3 contains 16 residues. The DNA for the CDR3 is TGTGCCACCAGCAGAGATTCTGGGACAGCCTACAATGAGCAGTTCTTC. Encoded protein: CATSRDSGTAYNEQFF.

The V gene is TRBV10-3, the J gene TRBJ2-1; D may be TRBD2 (5 bases). CDR3 length equals 15 residues. CDR1 ENHRY and CDR2 SYGVKD come from the germline V gene. Deletions cut 2 bases from V and 7 bases from J, with 15 bases between. CDR3: CAISETFLSGNEQFF. The CDR3, as DNA: TGTGCCATCAGTGAGACGTTCCTTTCGGGGAATGAGCAGTTCTTC.

This sequence joins TRBV28 and TRBJ1-1, with D unclear. This CDR3 spans 13 amino acids. Trimming took off 7 bases at V and 2 bases at J, with 11 bases between the two ends. Germline CDR1 is MDHEN and CDR2 is SYDVKM. The CDR3 DNA reads as TGTGCCAGCAACCGGAGCCCTAACACTGAAGCTTTCTTT. Translated, it gives CASNRSPNTEAFF.

This sequence joins TRBV25-1 and TRBJ1-2; a possible D gene is TRBD1 (5 bases). The CDR3 covers 13 residues. From germline, CDR1 is MGHDK and CDR2 SYGVNS. Trimming shortened V by 5 bases and J by 0 bases, and 7 bases separated the two germline ends. CDR3 in amino acids: CASSLTANYGYTF. The CDR3 nucleotides read TGTGCCAGCAGTCTGACAGCTAACTATGGCTACACCTTC.

The rearrangement uses TRBV9 and TRBJ1-1; D is ambiguous. Germline V lookup: CDR1 SGDLS, CDR2 YYNGEE. This CDR3 is built from 14 residues. V lost 1 base and J lost 1, with 8 bases in between. The DNA of the CDR3 is TGTGCCAGCAGCGTAAGTGGAGGGAACACTGAAGCTTTCTTT. Translating gives CASSVSGGNTEAFF. Looking up the rest from reference TRBV9 and TRBJ1-1 gives the full variable domain: DSGVTQTPKHLITATGQRVTLRCSPRSGDLSVYWYQQSLDQGLQFLIQYYNGEERAKGNILERFSAQQFPDLHSELNLSSLELGDSALYFCASSVSGGNTEAFFGQGTRLTVV.

The chain carries TRBV7-2 and TRBJ2-3; the D gene is possibly TRBD2 (6 bases). V shed 1 base and J shed 4 bases, with 12 bases lying between them. Germline assignment: CDR1 SGHTA and CDR2 FQGNSA. This CDR3 comprises 15 residues. The CDR3 DNA is TGTGCCAGCAGCTTAGATGCAGGAGGGGCAGATACGCAGTATTTT. This gives the protein CASSLDAGGADTQYF.

The chain uses TRBV6-5 and TRBJ1-2; perhaps TRBD1 as D (6 bases). Trimming took off 6 bases at V and 4 bases at J, with 15 bases between the two ends. CDR1 and CDR2 from the germline V gene are MNHEY and SVGAGI. This CDR3 has 14 amino acids. The DNA of the CDR3 is TGTGCCAGCAGAAACTGGGACACTATCTATGGCTACACCTTC. As protein: CASRNWDTIYGYTF.

The chain combines TRBV28 with TRBJ1-2; D not resolved. The CDR3 consists of 13 residues. CDR1 is MDHEN and CDR2 is SYDVKM in the germline V gene. The CDR3 coding sequence is TGTGTCGTTGGCTATCTTGCAGCTAGTGGCTACACCTTC. Residues: CVVGYLAASGYTF.

The J gene is TRBJ2-2, the V gene TRBV9; 7 nucleotides align to TRBD2. The germline gives CDR1 SGDLS, CDR2 YYNGEE. V trimming: 4 bases; J trimming: 7 bases; junction bases outside the gene matches: 10. The CDR3 is 15 amino acids. CDR3 DNA sequence: TGTGCCAGCAGCTTTGGACTAGTTGCAGACGGGGAGCTGTTTTTT. As protein: CASSFGLVADGELFF.

CDR3 sequence: CSAYSYGYTF. The CDR3 DNA is TGCAGTGCGTACAGCTATGGCTACACCTTC. This rearrangement joins TRBV20-1 to TRBJ1-2; D uncertain. Germline V gene lookup returns CDR1 DFQATT and CDR2 SNEGSKA (reference sequence). The CDR3 consists of 10 residues. Trimming removed 6 bases from V and 4 bases from J, with 6 bases in between.

The V and J genes are TRBV11-1 and TRBJ2-5; TRBD1 might be the D (6 bases). The ends were cut back, 5 bases at V and 0 bases at J, with 13 bases in the middle. CDR1 and CDR2 from the germline V gene are SGHAT and FQDESV (reference sequence). The CDR3 is 15 residues long. The CDR3 region is CASSPGQTYQETQYF. As DNA, the CDR3 is TGTGCCAGCAGCCCAGGACAGACGTACCAAGAGACCCAGTACTTC. Complete variable domain (other parts from reference TRBV11-1 and TRBJ2-5): EAEVAQSPRYKITEKSQAVAFWCDPISGHATLYWYRQILGQGPELLVQFQDESVVDDSQLPKDRFSAERLKGVDSTLKIQPAELGDSAMYLCASSPGQTYQETQYFGPGTRLLVL.

The rearrangement links TRBV9 to TRBJ2-1, with TRBD2 matching over 10 bases. CDR1 SGDLS and CDR2 YYNGEE come from the germline V gene. J lost 8 bases, V lost 0 bases, and 8 bases had no gene match. This CDR3 has 16 residues. This chain's CDR3 is CASSVELAGARDEQFF. CDR3 nucleotides: TGTGCCAGCAGCGTAGAGCTAGCGGGGGCCAGGGATGAGCAGTTCTTC.

This chain connects TRBV5-1 to TRBJ2-1; D is ambiguous. V dropped 4 bases and J dropped 1 base, with 12 bases sitting between them. The CDR3 runs 15 residues. Germline V gene lookup returns CDR1 SGHRS and CDR2 YFSETQ. CDR3 amino acids: CASSPLLQSYNEQFF. In DNA form, the CDR3 reads TGCGCCAGCAGCCCACTTCTGCAATCCTACAATGAGCAGTTCTTC.

The chain carries TRBV5-1 and TRBJ2-2, with D possibly matching TRBD1 (6 bases). Trimming shortened V by 3 bases and J by 0 bases, and 18 bases separated the two germline ends. This CDR3 is built from 18 residues. Germline V gene data show CDR1 as SGHRS and CDR2 as YFSETQ. CDR3 in amino acids: CASSYRAGVGANTGELFF. The CDR3 nucleotides read TGCGCCAGCAGCTATAGAGCAGGGGTCGGCGCGAACACCGGGGAGCTGTTTTTT.

The chain uses TRBV5-4 and TRBJ2-3, with D possibly TRBD1 on 6 matching bases. CDR1 SGHNT and CDR2 YYREEE come from the germline V gene (reference sequence). The ends were cut back, 4 bases at V and 2 bases at J, with 11 bases in the middle. CDR3 size: 14 residues. The CDR3 reads CASSLDRFTDTQYF. CDR3 bases: TGTGCCAGCAGCCTGGACAGATTCACAGATACGCAGTATTTT.